The next 5 T cell receptor beta chains were all read from a single sample in a study of cytomegalovirus exposure and HLA in healthy donors. The protocol was immunoSEQ multiplex PCR, while the TCRdb copy is restricted to in-frame clones and leaves out a portion. The repertoire consists of a few hundred thousand clones, with 80% to 90% occurring once and the leading ten covering over 0.95%. Sample: PBMCs. These receptors were obtained from a woman in her late teens or twenties in good health and CMV-seronegative.

A few counts support this clone. The V call is TRBV27, the J call TRBJ1-6, with D hard to call. Trimming pared 4 bases from V and 5 bases from J, leaving 15 bases between. The germline V gene encodes CDR1 MNHEY and CDR2 SMNVEV (reference sequence). This CDR3 comprises 16 residues. The CDR3 bases are TGTGCCAGCAGTTCCCGGATGAGGGAGCATAATTCACCCCTCCACTTT. Protein sequence: CASSSRMREHNSPLHF.

The V and J genes are TRBV30 and TRBJ1-5; no reliable D call. The germline V gene has CDR1 GTSNPN and CDR2 SVGIG (reference sequence). Between the trimmed V and J ends, which lost 0 bases and 2 bases, there was a span of 14 bases. This CDR3 is built from 16 residues. The CDR3 reads CAWSVRELMGNQPQHF. CDR3 DNA: TGTGCCTGGAGTGTACGAGAGCTTATGGGCAATCAGCCCCAGCATTTT.

The J gene is TRBJ1-1, the V gene TRBV27; a possible D gene is TRBD1 (5 bases). Germline values: CDR1 MNHEY, CDR2 SMNVEV (reference sequence). V lost 5 bases to trimming and J lost 7 bases, with 14 bases between them. This CDR3 is 13 amino acids long. DNA for the CDR3: TGTGCCAGCAGTCTCAGACAGAATATTGAAGCTTTCTTT. Translating it yields CASSLRQNIEAFF.

The V and J genes are TRBV28 and TRBJ1-4; no clear D gene. Germline values: CDR1 MDHEN, CDR2 SYDVKM. Trimming stripped 1 base from V and 7 bases from J, with 19 bases between. This CDR3 has 17 residues. The CDR3 nucleotides read TGTGCCAGCAGTTTATACCGAGGTCCCCCGGAGGGTGAAAAACTGTTTTTT. It codes for CASSLYRGPPEGEKLFF.

This sequence joins TRBV5-1 and TRBJ2-7; 9 bases align to TRBD2. The V segment lost 0 bases and the J segment 6 bases; nucleotides outside the gene matches: 7. The CDR3 extends over 15 amino acids. The V gene's germline CDR1 is SGHRS and CDR2 YFSETQ. The CDR3, as DNA: TGCGCCAGCAGCTTGGAGGCGGGAGGGCCTGGCGAGCAGTACTTC. Translated, it gives CASSLEAGGPGEQYF. Variable domain in full (rest from reference TRBV5-1 and TRBJ2-7): KAGVTQTPRYLIKTRGQQVTLSCSPISGHRSVSWYQQTPGQGLQFLFEYFSETQRNKGNFPGRFSGRQFSNSRSEMNVSTLELGDSALYLCASSLEAGGPGEQYFGPGTRLTVT.